This entry features one T cell receptor beta chain sequence. As yet, its antigen is unknown. This specimen belongs to a study of beta chain features in type 1 diabetes. Per germline, CDR1 SGDLS and CDR2 YYNGEE. J gave up 13 bases and V 0 bases, and 7 bases lay outside the gene matches. This CDR3 comprises 14 residues. All of the isolated RNA was reverse transcribed, so expressed TCRB transcripts were sequenced. Assay used: immunoSEQ multiplex PCR; TCRdb lists only in-frame clones, some missing. The sample lists 130,000 to 150,000 clones, around a tenth occurring once. Whole-study findings and limits: A pattern of fewer insertions and more deletions at VDJ junctions was seen in type 1 diabetes patients. A potential PCR bias toward shorter templates would be equal in patient and control samples. TCRB repertoires of naive, central memory and Treg cells appeared more similar among patients than among healthy donors.

This chain uses TRBV9 with TRBJ1-6, with TRBD1 matching 7 bases. Sequencing used central memory CD4+ T cells from blood. The sequence came from a man aged 18 to 35 in good health. CDR3 region: CASSVEETGMPLHF. The CDR3 nucleotides are TGTGCCAGCAGCGTAGAAGAGACAGGGATGCCCCTCCACTTT.